Below, 24 T cell receptor beta chains from the same sample are listed, as sequenced in a study of blood T cells in healthy people across ages. Next came a second PCR, run for about 7 to 12 cycles, which used a sample-barcoded 5' primer along with a J-beta primer mix. Using its own MiXCR run on the 5' RACE reads, TCRdb lists one record per CDR3 protein. The sample holds around 1,800,000 distinct CDR3 sequences; approximately 40% are singletons and the top ten take roughly 23%. Input material: blood. The receptor set was obtained from a human donor in good health.

Only a few counts were recorded for this clonotype. V and J are TRBV4-2 and TRBJ2-2; possible D gene TRBD1, 5 bases. This CDR3 comprises 18 residues. V shed 0 bases and J shed 1 base, with 15 bases lying between them. Germline lookup yields CDR1 LGHNA and CDR2 YNFKEQ. CDR3 nucleotide sequence: TGTGCCAGCAGCCAAGATGACTGGGGCGACTTGAACACCGGGGAGCTGTTTTTT. This codes for CASSQDDWGDLNTGELFF.

The rearrangement links TRBV6-1 to TRBJ2-7, with 9 bases lining up with TRBD1. CDR3 length equals 16 residues. In germline, CDR1 is MNHNS, CDR2 SASEGT. With 5 bases clipped from V and 1 base from J, the junction kept 9 bases outside the gene matches. Here the CDR3 reads CASSRKRTGVSYEQYF. The DNA of the CDR3 is TGTGCCAGCAGTCGAAAAAGGACAGGGGTTTCCTACGAGCAGTACTTC.

There are a few counts of this clonotype. The chain employs TRBV7-2 and TRBJ2-3, with a weak D call TRBD2 (6 bases). This CDR3 is 14 amino acids long. The V gene lost 2 bases and the J gene lost 2 bases, with 8 bases spanning the gap. From germline, CDR1 is SGHTA and CDR2 FQGNSA. CDR3 sequence reads: CASSLWTNTDTQYF. The CDR3 DNA reads as TGTGCCAGCAGCTTATGGACTAACACAGATACGCAGTATTTT.

This clonotype has just a few counts. The rearrangement joins TRBV12-5 to TRBJ2-3; D remains unclear. This CDR3 comprises 14 residues. V was trimmed by 6 bases and J by 3 bases, leaving 13 bases between them. Germline values: CDR1 LGHNT, CDR2 FRNRAP. CDR3 loop: CASGNLPRTDTQYF. For the CDR3, the DNA is TGTGCTAGTGGCAACTTACCAAGGACAGATACGCAGTATTTT.

The CDR3 sequence: CATSPGHTEAFF. The CDR3 DNA sequence: TGTGCCACCAGTCCGGGACACACTGAAGCTTTCTTT. This chain joins TRBV15 and TRBJ1-1; D is possibly TRBD1 (5 bases). V lost 6 bases to trimming and J lost 3 bases, with 8 bases between them. The CDR3 sequence is 12 residues long. Germline CDR1 reads LNHNV; CDR2 reads YYDKDF (reference sequence).

The chain joins TRBV6-1 to TRBJ2-7; unclear D gene. V shed 8 bases and J shed 7 bases, with 12 bases lying between them. Germline CDR1 is MNHNS and CDR2 is SASEGT. The CDR3 covers 11 residues. The CDR3 sequence is CASVLYNEQYF. CDR3 in DNA: TGTGCCAGCGTCCTCTACAATGAGCAGTACTTC.

The chain uses TRBV12-3 or TRBV12-4 and TRBJ2-1; 11 nucleotides align to TRBD2. The ends lost 3 bases at V and 6 bases at J; junction bases unmatched: 7. The CDR3 has 16 amino acids. In DNA form, the CDR3 reads TGTGCCAGCAGTTTGATGGTTAGCGGGGGGGCCAATGAGCAGTTCTTC. This encodes CASSLMVSGGANEQFF.

This clonotype occurred a few times. The chain joins TRBV7-9 to TRBJ1-4, with TRBD1 identical over 7 bases. V lost 2 bases to trimming and J lost 3 bases; unmatched junction nucleotides: 12. Germline V gene data show CDR1 as SEHNR and CDR2 as FQNEAQ (reference sequence). The CDR3 totals 18 residues. Written as DNA, the CDR3 is TGTGCCAGCAGCTTATCAAATGCAGGGGGACCGGCTAATGAAAAACTGTTTTTT. This translates into CASSLSNAGGPANEKLFF.

In its sample, this clonotype was seen a few times. The chain uses TRBV4-1 and TRBJ1-2; D is ambiguous. The V gene lost 0 bases and the J gene lost 4 bases, with 18 bases spanning the gap. CDR1 and CDR2 (germline): MGHRA, YSYEKL. This CDR3 is built from 17 residues. CDR3 coding DNA: TGCGCCAGCAGCCAAGATGGTTCCCGATCAAACACCTATGGCTACACCTTC. It codes for CASSQDGSRSNTYGYTF.

This clonotype was counted only a few times. The chain uses TRBV14 and TRBJ1-2; a weak D match, TRBD1 (6 bases). V was clipped by 0 bases and J by 6 bases, with 14 bases between them. CDR1 is SGHDN and CDR2 is FVKESK in the germline V gene. The length of the CDR3 is 15 residues. CDR3 loop: CASSQDRPGAHGYTF. The CDR3 nucleotides are TGTGCCAGCAGCCAAGATAGGCCGGGGGCCCATGGCTACACCTTC.

This clonotype was seen a few times. At one end, the junction sequence differs from germline, possibly due to a read error. The chain links TRBV6-6 to TRBJ1-6; 10 positions agree with TRBD1. The CDR3 has 15 amino acids. Germline V gives CDR1 MNHNY, CDR2 SVGAGI (reference sequence). The CDR3 is CAGSPRTGGNSPLHF. The CDR3, as DNA: TGTGCCGGCAGTCCCCGGACAGGGGGGAATTCACCCCTCCACTTT.

This clonotype was observed many times. The chain uses TRBV9 and TRBJ2-1; D unresolved. V lost 0 bases, J lost 7 bases, and 8 bases lay in between. The CDR3 consists of 13 residues. From germline, CDR1 is SGDLS and CDR2 YYNGEE. This CDR3 is CASSVGSRNEQFF. In DNA, the CDR3 is TGTGCCAGCAGCGTAGGTAGCAGGAATGAGCAGTTCTTC. The complete variable domain, with remaining parts taken from reference TRBV9 and TRBJ2-1, reads DSGVTQTPKHLITATGQRVTLRCSPRSGDLSVYWYQQSLDQGLQFLIQYYNGEERAKGNILERFSAQQFPDLHSELNLSSLELGDSALYFCASSVGSRNEQFFGPGTRLTVL.

The DNA of the CDR3 is TGTGCCAGCAGCTTCGGGACGGCGGATCCCTACGAGCAGTACTTC. Translation gives CASSFGTADPYEQYF. This chain links TRBV7-2 with TRBJ2-7, with D perhaps given as TRBD1 or TRBD2 (5 bases each). CDR1 and CDR2 from the germline V gene are SGHTA and FQGNSA. Trimming cost V 3 bases and J 2 bases, with 14 bases left between them. The CDR3 length is 15 residues.

In the case of this clonotype: One end of the junction fails to match germline, which may point to a read error. The J gene is TRBJ2-1, the V gene TRBV15, with TRBD2 matching 8 bases. Germline V gene lookup returns CDR1 LNHNV and CDR2 YYDKDF (reference sequence). CDR3 length: 15 residues. The CDR3 DNA sequence: TGTGCCACCAGCGGAGATGGACTAGCACCCGATGAGCAGTTCTTC. It codes for CATSGDGLAPDEQFF.

This clonotype appeared a few times. V and J are TRBV4-2 and TRBJ2-2; TRBD2 matches at 9 bases. V shed 0 bases and J 3 bases; nucleotides not matched to a gene: 5. The CDR3 has 17 amino acids. CDR1 LGHNA and CDR2 YNFKEQ come from the germline V gene. CDR3 sequence: CASSQDLSGGYTGELFF. The DNA for the CDR3 is TGTGCCAGCAGCCAAGATCTCAGCGGGGGGTACACCGGGGAGCTGTTTTTT.

The rearrangement uses TRBV2 and TRBJ2-3, with D unclear. Germline V lookup: CDR1 SNHLY, CDR2 FYNNEI. Trimming stripped 6 bases from V and 2 bases from J, with 12 bases between. The CDR3 runs to 14 residues. CDR3 residues: CASSDFFPTDTQYF. In nucleotides, the CDR3 is TGTGCCAGCAGCGACTTTTTCCCCACAGATACGCAGTATTTT.

The CDR3 loop reads CASMEQATEAFF. CDR3 nucleotides: TGTGCCAGCATGGAGCAGGCCACTGAAGCTTTCTTT. The chain combines TRBV6-2 or TRBV6-3 with TRBJ1-1; D is unresolved. The CDR3 runs 12 residues. CDR1 and CDR2 from the germline V gene are MNHEY and SVGEGT. V was shortened by 7 bases and J by 4 bases, with 10 bases between the two germline ends.

The genes are TRBV6-4 and TRBJ1-2; TRBD1 matches 8 bases. Germline assignment: CDR1 MRHNA and CDR2 SNTAGT. The CDR3 length is 16 residues. V gave up 7 bases and J gave up 8 bases; unmatched junction bases: 18. This CDR3 reads CASTGSIVHRGEGYTF. In DNA, the CDR3 is TGTGCCAGCACCGGATCGATAGTACACAGGGGGGAAGGCTACACCTTC.

Concerning this clonotype: At one boundary the junction diverges from the germline segment, which might be a read error. This chain joins TRBV12-3 or TRBV12-4 and TRBJ1-2, with D perhaps TRBD1 (6 bases). CDR3 length: 14 residues. DNA of the CDR3: TGTGCCAGCAGCTACATGGGGGGCCTCTATGGCTGCACCTTC. Translation gives CASSYMGGLYGCTF.

This clonotype was found a few times. The genes are TRBV20-1 and TRBJ2-1; 11 bases agree with TRBD2. The CDR3 runs 18 residues. With V trimmed by 3 bases and J by 5 bases, 15 bases remained unmatched. The germline V gene has CDR1 DFQATT and CDR2 SNEGSKA (reference sequence). The CDR3 nucleotides are TGCAGTGCTAGCCCTCTAGCGGGGGGATATCCCCAGAACAATGAGCAGTTCTTC. Protein product: CSASPLAGGYPQNNEQFF.

The CDR3 DNA sequence: TGTGCCAGCAGCCGGACCACAGGGGCGGAGGAGCAGTACTTC. Translation: CASSRTTGAEEQYF. The chain couples TRBV7-3 to TRBJ2-4; 7 nucleotides line up with TRBD1. The trim removed 5 bases at V and 13 bases at J, leaving 14 bases unmatched. The CDR3 length is 14 residues. Germline V gene sequence: CDR1 SGHTA, CDR2 FQGTGA.

The J gene is TRBJ2-6, the V gene TRBV24-1; 7 bases are shared with TRBD1. The germline V gene has CDR1 KGHDR and CDR2 SFDVKD. CDR3 size: 17 residues. V shed 4 bases, J shed 1 base, and the junction held 6 bases outside the gene matches. This CDR3 is CATSEPTGVSGANVLTF. CDR3 sequence (DNA): TGTGCCACCAGTGAGCCCACAGGGGTATCTGGGGCCAACGTCCTGACTTTC.

This chain uses TRBV4-2 with TRBJ1-2, with D possibly being TRBD1 (5 bases). The germline gives CDR1 LGHNA, CDR2 YNFKEQ. Trimming took off 4 bases at V and 0 bases at J, with 27 bases between the two ends. There are 20 residues in the CDR3. DNA for the CDR3: TGTGCCAGCAGCCGGTACGAACCAGGGACGGAGAGTCTGGCTAACTATGGCTACACCTTC. Its translation is CASSRYEPGTESLANYGYTF.

Concerning this clonotype itself: An end of the junction differs from the germline gene, which may be a read error. The J gene is TRBJ2-2, the V gene TRBV27, with D perhaps assigned TRBD1 or TRBD2 (7 bases each). The V gene's germline CDR1 is MNHEY and CDR2 SMNVEV (reference sequence). The CDR3 totals 18 residues. CDR3 residues: CACSLLTRGRVYTGELFF. CDR3 coding DNA: TGTGCCTGCAGTCTCCTCACCAGGGGGAGGGTTTACACCGGGGAGCTGTTTTTT.